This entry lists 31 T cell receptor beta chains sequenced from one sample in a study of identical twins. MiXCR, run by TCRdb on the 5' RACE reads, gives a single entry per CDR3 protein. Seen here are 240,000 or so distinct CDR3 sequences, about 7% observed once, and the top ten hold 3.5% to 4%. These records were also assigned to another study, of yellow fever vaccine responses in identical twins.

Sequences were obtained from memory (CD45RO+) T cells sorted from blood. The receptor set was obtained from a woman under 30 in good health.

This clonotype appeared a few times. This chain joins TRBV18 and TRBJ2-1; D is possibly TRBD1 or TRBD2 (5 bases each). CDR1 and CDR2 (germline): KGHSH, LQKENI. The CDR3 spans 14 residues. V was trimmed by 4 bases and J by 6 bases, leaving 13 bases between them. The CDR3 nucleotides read TGTGCCAGCTCACTGGGTGGGGGATCCAATGAGCAGTTCTTC. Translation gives CASSLGGGSNEQFF. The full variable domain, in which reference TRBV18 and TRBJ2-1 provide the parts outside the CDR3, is NAGVMQNPRHLVRRRGQEARLRCSPMKGHSHVYWYRQLPEEGLKFMVYLQKENIIDESGMPKERFSAEFPKEGPSILRIQQVVRGDSAAYFCASSLGGGSNEQFFGPGTRLTVL.

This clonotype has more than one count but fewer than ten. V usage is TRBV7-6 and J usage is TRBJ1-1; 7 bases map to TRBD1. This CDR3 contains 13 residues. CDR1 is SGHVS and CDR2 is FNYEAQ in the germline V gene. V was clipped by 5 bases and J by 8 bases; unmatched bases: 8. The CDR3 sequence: CASSSWTGSEAFF. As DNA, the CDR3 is TGTGCCAGCAGCAGCTGGACAGGATCAGAAGCTTTCTTT.

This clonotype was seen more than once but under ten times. The CDR3 region has the DNA TGCGCCAGCAGCTTGAGTACTAGCGGGAGTGGTGAGCAGTTCTTC. Translating gives CASSLSTSGSGEQFF. This chain uses TRBV5-1 with TRBJ2-1; 11 bases are a match to TRBD2. Germline V gene sequence: CDR1 SGHRS, CDR2 YFSETQ. The CDR3 has 15 amino acids. Trimming at V came to 1 base and at J to 9 bases, leaving 6 bases not matched to a gene.

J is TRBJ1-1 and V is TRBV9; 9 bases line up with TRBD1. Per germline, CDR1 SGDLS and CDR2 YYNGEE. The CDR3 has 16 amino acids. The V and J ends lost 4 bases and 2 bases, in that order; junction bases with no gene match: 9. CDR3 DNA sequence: TGTGCCAGCAGCCCTGGGGACAGGGCGATTAACACTGAAGCTTTCTTT. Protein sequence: CASSPGDRAINTEAFF.

CDR3 coding DNA: TGTGCCAGCAGCTTAGAAAGACGTCCCTACACAGATACGCAGTATTTT. The encoded protein is CASSLERRPYTDTQYF. The chain recombines TRBV7-8 with TRBJ2-3; D not resolved. Germline CDR1 SGHVS, CDR2 FQNEAQ. This CDR3 has 16 residues. V was pared by 1 base and J by 2 bases, with 13 bases between.

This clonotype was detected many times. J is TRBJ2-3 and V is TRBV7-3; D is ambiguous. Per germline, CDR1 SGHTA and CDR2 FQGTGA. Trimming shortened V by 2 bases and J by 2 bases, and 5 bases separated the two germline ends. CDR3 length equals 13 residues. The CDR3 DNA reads TGTGCCAGCAGCTTATATCACACAGATACGCAGTATTTT. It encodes CASSLYHTDTQYF.

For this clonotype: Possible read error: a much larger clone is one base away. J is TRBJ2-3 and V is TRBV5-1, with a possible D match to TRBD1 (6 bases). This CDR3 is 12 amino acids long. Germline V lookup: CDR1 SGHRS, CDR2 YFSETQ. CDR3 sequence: CASPNRADTLYF. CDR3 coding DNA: TGCGCCAGCCCAAACAGGGCAGATACGCTGTATTTT.

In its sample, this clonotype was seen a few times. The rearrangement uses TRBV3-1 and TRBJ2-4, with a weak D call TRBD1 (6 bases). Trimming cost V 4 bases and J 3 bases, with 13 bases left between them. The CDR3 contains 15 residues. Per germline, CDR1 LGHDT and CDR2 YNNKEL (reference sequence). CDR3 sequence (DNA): TGTGCCAGCAGCCCACAGGGATTAGTCAAAAACATTCAGTACTTC. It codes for CASSPQGLVKNIQYF.

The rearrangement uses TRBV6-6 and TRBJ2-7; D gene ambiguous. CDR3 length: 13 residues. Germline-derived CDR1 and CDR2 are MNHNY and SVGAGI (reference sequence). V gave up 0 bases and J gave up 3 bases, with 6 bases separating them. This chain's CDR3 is CASSYSQFYEQYF. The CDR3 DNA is TGTGCCAGCAGTTACTCGCAGTTCTACGAGCAGTACTTC.

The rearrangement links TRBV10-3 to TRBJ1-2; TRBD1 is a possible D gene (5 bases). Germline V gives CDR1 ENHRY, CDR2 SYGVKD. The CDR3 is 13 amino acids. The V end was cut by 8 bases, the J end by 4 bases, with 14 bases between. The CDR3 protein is CAIRPRDGYGYTF. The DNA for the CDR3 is TGTGCCATCCGTCCCCGGGACGGCTATGGCTACACCTTC.

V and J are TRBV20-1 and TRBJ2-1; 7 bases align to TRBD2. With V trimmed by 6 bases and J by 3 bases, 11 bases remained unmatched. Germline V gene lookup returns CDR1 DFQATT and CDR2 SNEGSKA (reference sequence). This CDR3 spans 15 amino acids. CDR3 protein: CSAVGERGNYNEQFF. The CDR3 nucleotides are TGCAGTGCAGTCGGGGAGCGGGGAAACTACAATGAGCAGTTCTTC.

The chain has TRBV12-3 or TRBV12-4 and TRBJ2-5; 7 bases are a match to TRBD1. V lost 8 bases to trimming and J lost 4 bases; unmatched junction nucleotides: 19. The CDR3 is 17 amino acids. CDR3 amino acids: CASSVGFGTVGSETQYF. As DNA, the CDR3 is TGTGCCAGCTCCGTAGGCTTTGGGACAGTCGGTTCAGAGACCCAGTACTTC.

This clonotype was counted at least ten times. The CDR3 here is CSVEGTSGGHSYEQYF. The CDR3 coding sequence is TGCAGCGTTGAGGGGACTAGCGGGGGGCACTCCTACGAGCAGTACTTC. The rearrangement uses TRBV29-1 and TRBJ2-7; 15 nucleotides agree with TRBD2. Germline values: CDR1 SQVTM, CDR2 ANQGSEA. This CDR3 comprises 16 residues. The J segment lost 0 bases and the V segment lost 3 bases, leaving 3 bases of the junction unmatched.

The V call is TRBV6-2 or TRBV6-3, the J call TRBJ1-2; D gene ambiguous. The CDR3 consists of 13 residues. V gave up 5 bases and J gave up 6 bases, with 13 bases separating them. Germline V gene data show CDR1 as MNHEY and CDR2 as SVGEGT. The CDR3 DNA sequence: TGTGCCAGCAGTAGCACCCGCAGGCATGGCTACACCTTC. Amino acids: CASSSTRRHGYTF.

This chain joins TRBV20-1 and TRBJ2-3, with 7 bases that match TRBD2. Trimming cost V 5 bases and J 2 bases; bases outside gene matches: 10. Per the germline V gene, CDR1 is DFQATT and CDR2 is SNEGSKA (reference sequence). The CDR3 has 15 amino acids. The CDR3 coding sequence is TGCAGTGCTCGTGGACCGGGAGGAGACACAGATACGCAGTATTTT. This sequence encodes CSARGPGGDTDTQYF.

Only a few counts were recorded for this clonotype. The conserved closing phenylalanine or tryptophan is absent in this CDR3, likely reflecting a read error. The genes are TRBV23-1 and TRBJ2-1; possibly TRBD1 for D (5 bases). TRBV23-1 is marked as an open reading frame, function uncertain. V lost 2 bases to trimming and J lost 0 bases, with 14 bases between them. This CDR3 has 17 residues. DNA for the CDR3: TGCGCCAGCAGTCAAGTGGTAGGGGCTAGCTCCTACAATGAGCAGTTCATA. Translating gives CASSQVVGASSYNEQFI.

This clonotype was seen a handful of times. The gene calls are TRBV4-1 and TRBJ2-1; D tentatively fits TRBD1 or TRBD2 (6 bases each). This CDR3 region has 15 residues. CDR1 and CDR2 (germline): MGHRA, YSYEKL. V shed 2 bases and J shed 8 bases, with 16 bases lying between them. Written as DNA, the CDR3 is TGCGCCAGCAGCCAACAAGAGGGGGGTGGCGATGAGCAGTTCTTC. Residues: CASSQQEGGGDEQFF.

Written as DNA, the CDR3 is TGTGCCAGCAGTTACTCCGGGACAGGGAGGCACTATGGCTACACCTTC. It yields the protein CASSYSGTGRHYGYTF. The V call is TRBV6-5, the J call TRBJ1-2; 9 bases align to TRBD1. After removal of 0 bases from V and 3 bases from J, the junction contained 5 bases not matched to a gene. This CDR3 contains 16 residues. CDR1 MNHEY and CDR2 SVGAGI come from the germline V gene.

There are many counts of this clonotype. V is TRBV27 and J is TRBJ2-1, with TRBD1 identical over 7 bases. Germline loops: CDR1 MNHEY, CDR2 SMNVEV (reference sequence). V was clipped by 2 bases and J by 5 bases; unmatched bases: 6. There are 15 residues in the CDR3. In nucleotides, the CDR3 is TGTGCCAGCAGTTTACCGGGACAGCTAAACAATGAGCAGTTCTTC. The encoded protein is CASSLPGQLNNEQFF.

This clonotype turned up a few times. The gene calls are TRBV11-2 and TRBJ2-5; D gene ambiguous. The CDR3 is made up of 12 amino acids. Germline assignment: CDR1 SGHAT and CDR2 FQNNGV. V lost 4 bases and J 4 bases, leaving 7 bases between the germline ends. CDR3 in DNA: TGTGCCAGCAGCTCATATTTAGAGACCCAGTACTTC. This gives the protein CASSSYLETQYF.

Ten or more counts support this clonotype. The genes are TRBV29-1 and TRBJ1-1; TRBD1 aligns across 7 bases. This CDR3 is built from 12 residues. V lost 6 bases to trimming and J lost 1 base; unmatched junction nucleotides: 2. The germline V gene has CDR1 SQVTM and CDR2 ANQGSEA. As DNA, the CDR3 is TGCAGCGTAGGGGGCGCGAACACTGAAGCTTTCTTT. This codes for CSVGGANTEAFF.

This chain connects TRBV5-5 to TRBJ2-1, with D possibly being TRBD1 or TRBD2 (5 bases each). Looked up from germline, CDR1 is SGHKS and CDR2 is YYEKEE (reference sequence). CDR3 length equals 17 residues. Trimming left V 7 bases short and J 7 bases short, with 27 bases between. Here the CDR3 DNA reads TGTGCCAGCGGTCCAGGGAGCCTGGGCAGCTCGGGGAATGAGCAGTTCTTC. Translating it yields CASGPGSLGSSGNEQFF.

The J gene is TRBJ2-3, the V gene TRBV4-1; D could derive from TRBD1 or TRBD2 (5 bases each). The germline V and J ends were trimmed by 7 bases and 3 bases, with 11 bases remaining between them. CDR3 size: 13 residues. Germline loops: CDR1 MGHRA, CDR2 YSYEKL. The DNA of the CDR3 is TGCGCCAGCACCGGGGCTGTTACAGATACGCAGTATTTT. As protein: CASTGAVTDTQYF.

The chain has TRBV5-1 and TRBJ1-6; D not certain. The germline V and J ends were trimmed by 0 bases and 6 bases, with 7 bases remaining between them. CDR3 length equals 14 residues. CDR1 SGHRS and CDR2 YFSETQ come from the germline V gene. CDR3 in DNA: TGCGCCAGCAGCTTGGACTCCAGTAATTCACCCCTCCACTTT. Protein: CASSLDSSNSPLHF. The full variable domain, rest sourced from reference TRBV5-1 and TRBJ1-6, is KAGVTQTPRYLIKTRGQQVTLSCSPISGHRSVSWYQQTPGQGLQFLFEYFSETQRNKGNFPGRFSGRQFSNSRSEMNVSTLELGDSALYLCASSLDSSNSPLHFGNGTRLTVT.

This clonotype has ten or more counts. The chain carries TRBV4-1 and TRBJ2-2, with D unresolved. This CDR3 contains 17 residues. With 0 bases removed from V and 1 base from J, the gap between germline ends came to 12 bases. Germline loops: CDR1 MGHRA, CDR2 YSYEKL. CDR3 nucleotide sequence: TGCGCCAGCAGCCAAGACCCCCGGGTTTTGAACACCGGGGAGCTGTTTTTT. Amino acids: CASSQDPRVLNTGELFF.

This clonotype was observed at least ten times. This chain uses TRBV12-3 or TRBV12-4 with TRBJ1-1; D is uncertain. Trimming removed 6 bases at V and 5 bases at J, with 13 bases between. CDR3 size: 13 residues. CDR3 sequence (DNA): TGTGCCAGCAGCTCTTTCGAGTCGACTGAAGCTTTCTTT. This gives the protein CASSSFESTEAFF.

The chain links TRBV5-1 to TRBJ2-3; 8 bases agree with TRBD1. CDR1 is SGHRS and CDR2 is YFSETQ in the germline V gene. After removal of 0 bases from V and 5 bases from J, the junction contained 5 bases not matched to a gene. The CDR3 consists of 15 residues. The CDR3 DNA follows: TGCGCCAGCAGCTTGGCGACAGGGGTGGGAGATACGCAGTATTTT. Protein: CASSLATGVGDTQYF.

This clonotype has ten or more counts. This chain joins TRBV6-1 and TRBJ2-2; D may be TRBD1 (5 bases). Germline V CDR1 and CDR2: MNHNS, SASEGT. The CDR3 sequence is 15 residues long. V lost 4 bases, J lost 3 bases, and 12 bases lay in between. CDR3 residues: CASSAAGSDTGELFF. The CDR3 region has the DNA TGTGCCAGCAGTGCGGCAGGGTCAGACACCGGGGAGCTGTTTTTT.

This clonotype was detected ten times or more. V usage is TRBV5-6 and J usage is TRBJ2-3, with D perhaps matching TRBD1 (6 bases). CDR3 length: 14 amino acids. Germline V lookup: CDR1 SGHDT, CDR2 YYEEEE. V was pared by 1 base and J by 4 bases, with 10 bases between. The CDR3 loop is CASSLSGVADTQYF. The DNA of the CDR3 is TGTGCCAGCAGCTTGTCAGGGGTGGCAGATACGCAGTATTTT.

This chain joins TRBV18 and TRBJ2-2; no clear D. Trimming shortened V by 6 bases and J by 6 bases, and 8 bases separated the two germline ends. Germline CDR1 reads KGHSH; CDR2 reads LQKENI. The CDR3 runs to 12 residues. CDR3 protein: CASSGAAGELFF. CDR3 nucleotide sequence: TGTGCCAGCTCGGGTGCCGCCGGGGAGCTGTTTTTT.

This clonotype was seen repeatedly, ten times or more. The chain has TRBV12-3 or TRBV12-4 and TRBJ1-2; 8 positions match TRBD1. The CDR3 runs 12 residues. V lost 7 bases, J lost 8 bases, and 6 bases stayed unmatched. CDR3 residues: CASTGTGWGYTF. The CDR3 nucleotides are TGTGCCAGCACGGGGACAGGTTGGGGCTACACCTTC.